This TCR beta chain was documented in a study of OX40 agonist ivuxolimab in advanced cancers. Data came from immunoSEQ multiplex PCR; TCRdb stores just in-frame clones and leaves some out. The data contain approximately 130,000 clones, 90% of them singletons. The CDR3 is made up of 15 amino acids. Trimming cost V 0 bases and J 0 bases, with 9 bases left between them. Germline values: CDR1 SGHNT, CDR2 YYREEE (reference sequence). The V call is TRBV5-4, the J call TRBJ2-5; D is perhaps TRBD1 (5 bases). This sequence originates from an adult with an advanced solid tumor such as melanoma, head and neck, liver or kidney cancer. The sequencing here drew on CD4+ or CD8+ T cells sorted from blood, taken in a trial of the OX40 agonist ivuxolimab. The CDR3 spells CASSLGSGHQETQYF. In nucleotides, the CDR3 is TGTGCCAGCAGCTTGGGCTCAGGGCACCAAGAGACCCAGTACTTC.